One sample yielded the 8 T cell receptor beta chains listed below, sequenced in a study of tissue T cells after allogeneic stem cell transplantation (dated 2022 in TCRdb). What the time point label conveys for this sample: mouse harvest day 14 after allogeneic transplant. Each mouse graft, delivered by tail vein injection, combined 10^6 splenic CD5+ T cells with 10^7 T-cell-depleted bone marrow cells. To prepare the library, the immunoSEQ multiplex PCR assay was applied. Not all clones reach the TCRdb copy of this immuneACCESS table, which keeps in-frame sequences only. Checked studies attribute under half of the gap to unresolved V genes and leave the rest unexplained. This sample comprises about 5,200 clones, about 33% of them detected only once. The leading ten clones occupy 4.5% of the sample. Sequenced: skin. The source is a female BALB/c mouse given C57BL/6 T cells with graft-versus-host disease after an allogeneic hematopoietic cell transplant.

As regards this clone: The genes are named according to mouse. The read is 1 residue too short to cover the CDR3 end, so that end is filled in from the germline J gene. The genes are TRBV16 and TRBJ2-1, with 8 bases aligning to TRBD2. The germline gives CDR1 SGHSA, CDR2 FRNQAP. The V gene end was trimmed by 0 bases and the J gene end by 3 bases; junction bases not matched to a gene: 1. The CDR3 covers 15 residues. The CDR3 bases that were read are TGTGCAAGCAGCTTAGAAACTGGGGGCTATGCTGAGCAGTTC. This sequence encodes CASSLETGGYAEQF. The entire CDR3 reads CASSLETGGYAEQFF.

In regard to this clone: Germline and genes: mouse. Read data end 1 residue before the CDR3 end; the end is taken from the germline J gene. The rearrangement joins TRBV12-1 to TRBJ2-5; D possibly matches TRBD1 or TRBD2 (5 bases each). The CDR3 spans 14 residues. V was shortened by 4 bases and J by 0 bases, with 10 bases between the two germline ends. Germline lookup yields CDR1 SGHSN and CDR2 HYEKVE. This chain's CDR3 is CASSRGANQDTQYF. The CDR3 bases that were read are TGTGCCAGCTCCCGCGGGGCGAACCAAGACACCCAGTAC.

By share of the sample, this clone is medium-sized (0.01 to 0.1%). These gene names are mouse names. The read falls 1 residue short of the CDR3 end, and the missing part is taken from the germline J gene. V usage is TRBV2 and J usage is TRBJ1-3; 12 positions agree with TRBD1. The CDR3 sequence is 18 residues long. Germline loops: CDR1 LGHNA, CDR2 YSYQKL. Trimming cost V 0 bases and J 4 bases; bases outside gene matches: 7. The CDR3 spells CASSQEGRDRGRGNTLYF. CDR3 DNA, as far as it was read: TGTGCCAGCAGCCAAGAGGGAAGGGACAGGGGGCGGGGAAATACGCTCTAT.

Sample share makes this clone medium-sized. Any gene name here is a mouse gene name. The CDR3 is cut off 1 residue early in the read; its end comes from the germline J gene. This sequence joins TRBV15 and TRBJ2-7; no reliable D call. Trimming removed 6 bases from V and 0 bases from J, with 3 bases in between. This CDR3 has 11 amino acids. Germline CDR1 SGHND, CDR2 FRSKSL. CDR3 residues: CASRSSYEQYF. CDR3 DNA (partial): TGTGCCAGCAGGAGCTCCTATGAACAGTAC.

Sample share makes this clone medium-sized. Gene and germline names: mouse. The read ends 1 residue before the CDR3 terminus; that terminus is restored from the germline J gene. The chain combines TRBV26 with TRBJ1-1; D gene unclear. CDR3 length equals 13 residues. V was clipped by 6 bases and J by 3 bases, with 11 bases between them. The germline V gene has CDR1 KGHPV and CDR2 FQNQEV (reference sequence). CDR3 bases read: TGTGCCAGCAGCGTCCGGGCAGACACAGAAGTCTTC. Translating it yields CASSVRADTEVF. The full CDR3 is CASSVRADTEVFF.

To note about this clone: Genes and germline come from the mouse. The CDR3 is cut off 1 residue early in the read; its end comes from the germline J gene. The V and J genes are TRBV13-2 and TRBJ2-7; D unclear. The CDR3 runs to 11 residues. V dropped 2 bases and J dropped 6 bases, with 6 bases sitting between them. Germline V gives CDR1 NNHNN, CDR2 SYGAGS (reference sequence). The CDR3 loop is CASGERVEQYF. The part of the CDR3 DNA that was read is TGTGCCAGCGGTGAGAGGGTTGAACAGTAC.

For this clone: The germline and genes are mouse ones. The read ends 1 residue before the CDR3 terminus; that terminus is restored from the germline J gene. V and J are TRBV15 and TRBJ2-2; the D gene is possibly TRBD1 (8 bases). Germline V CDR1 and CDR2: SGHND, FRSKSL. CDR3 size: 15 residues. V was clipped by 6 bases and J by 2 bases, with 13 bases between them. Incomplete CDR3 DNA: TGTGCCAGCAGCTTACAGGGGGGGAACACCGGGCAGCTCTAC. It is translated as CASSLQGGNTGQLY. The complete CDR3 sequence is CASSLQGGNTGQLYF. Supplemented by reference TRBV15 and TRBJ2-2, the full variable domain reads DAGVTQTPRHEVAEKGQTIILKCEPVSGHNDLFWYRQTKIQGLELLSYFRSKSLMEDGGAFKDRFKAEMLNSSFSTLKIQPTEPKDSAVYLCASSLQGGNTGQLYFGEGSKLTVL.

Turning to this clone: Germline and genes: mouse. Sequencing ends 1 residue short of the CDR3 end; the germline J gene provides the rest. The gene calls are TRBV23 and TRBJ1-1; the D call in the table, TRBD1, was not verified against the DNA. This CDR3 is 15 amino acids long. Germline V gene lookup returns CDR1 KGHTA and CDR2 FQNQQP. This CDR3 is CSSSQSPGGNTEVFF. The covered CDR3 bases are TGCTCCAGCAGTCAATCCCCAGGGGGAAACACAGAAGTCTTC. Supplemented by reference TRBV23 and TRBJ1-1, the full variable domain reads DAAVTQKPRYLIKMKGQEAEMKCIPEKGHTAVFWYQQKQSKELKFLIYFQNQQPLDQIDMVKERFSAVCPSSSLCSLGIRTCEAEDSALYLCSSSQSPGGNTEVFFGKGTRLTVV.